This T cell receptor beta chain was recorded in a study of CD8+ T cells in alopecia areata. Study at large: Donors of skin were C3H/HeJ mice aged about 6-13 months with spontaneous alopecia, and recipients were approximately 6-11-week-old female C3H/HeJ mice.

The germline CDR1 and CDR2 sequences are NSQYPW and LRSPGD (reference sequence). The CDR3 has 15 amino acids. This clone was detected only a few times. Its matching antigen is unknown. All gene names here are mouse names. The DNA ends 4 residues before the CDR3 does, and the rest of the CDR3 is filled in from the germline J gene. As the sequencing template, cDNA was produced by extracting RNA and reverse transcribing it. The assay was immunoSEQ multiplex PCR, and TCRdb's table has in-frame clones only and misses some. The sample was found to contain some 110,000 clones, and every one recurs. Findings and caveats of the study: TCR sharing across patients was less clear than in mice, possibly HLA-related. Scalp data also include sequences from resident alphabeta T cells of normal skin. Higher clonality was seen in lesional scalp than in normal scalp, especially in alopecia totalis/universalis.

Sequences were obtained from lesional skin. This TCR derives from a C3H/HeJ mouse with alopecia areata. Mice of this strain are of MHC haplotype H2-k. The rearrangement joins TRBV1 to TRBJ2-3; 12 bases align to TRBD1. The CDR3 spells CTCSPGTGGRETLYF. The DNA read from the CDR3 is TGCACCTGCAGTCCCGGGACAGGGGGCAGAGAA.